This TCR beta chain was retrieved from a study of control samples from healthy donors and cancer patients. Here immunoSEQ multiplex PCR was the method, and the copy in TCRdb shows in-frame clones only, minus some. The sample holds 130,000 or so clones, about 90% seen once. This receptor was identified in a man between 18 and 29 years old in good health. The material sequenced was blood.

The CDR3: CASSLLAAGTDTQYF. CDR3 sequence (DNA): TGTGCCAGCAGCTTGCTAGCGGCCGGCACAGATACGCAGTATTTT. The chain uses TRBV11-2 and TRBJ2-3, with 7 bases matching TRBD2. The CDR3 runs to 15 residues. Germline CDR1 reads SGHAT; CDR2 reads FQNNGV. J was trimmed by 1 base and V by 3 bases; bases with no gene match: 4. Combining the CDR3 with reference TRBV11-2 and TRBJ2-3 gives the whole variable domain EAGVAQSPRYKIIEKRQSVAFWCNPISGHATLYWYQQILGQGPKLLIQFQNNGVVDDSQLPKDRFSAERLKGVDSTLKIQPAKLEDSAVYLCASSLLAAGTDTQYFGPGTRLTVL.